One T cell receptor beta chain is described in this entry. Clones were read by immunoSEQ multiplex PCR, and TCRdb kept only the in-frame ones, dropping some. This table has 45,000 to 60,000 clones, over 75% appearing once. The data were taken from a study of identifying expanded T cells in peripheral blood. Collection occurred without any documented infections or immune events in donors. Germline V gene data show CDR1 as SGHNT and CDR2 as YYREEE (reference sequence). The V gene lost 0 bases and the J gene lost 6 bases, with 9 bases spanning the gap. The CDR3 length is 13 residues. Sequencing input: blood. The rearrangement links TRBV5-4 to TRBJ1-2, with D uncertain. The TCR comes from a person aged 18-69 years in good health. This CDR3 is CASSLAFRNGYTF. CDR3 bases: TGTGCCAGCAGCTTGGCTTTTCGGAATGGCTACACCTTC.